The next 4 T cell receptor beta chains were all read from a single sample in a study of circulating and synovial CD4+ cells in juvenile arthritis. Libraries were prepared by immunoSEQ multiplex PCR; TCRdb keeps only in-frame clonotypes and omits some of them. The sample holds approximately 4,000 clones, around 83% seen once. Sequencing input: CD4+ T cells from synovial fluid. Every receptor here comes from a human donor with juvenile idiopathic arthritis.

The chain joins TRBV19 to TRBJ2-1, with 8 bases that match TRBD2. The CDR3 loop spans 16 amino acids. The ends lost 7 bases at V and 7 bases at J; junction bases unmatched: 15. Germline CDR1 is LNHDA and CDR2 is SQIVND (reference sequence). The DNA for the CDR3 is TGTGCCAGTACCCCGCACGGCGGGAGGTCTGGGAATGAGCAGTTCTTC. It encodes CASTPHGGRSGNEQFF. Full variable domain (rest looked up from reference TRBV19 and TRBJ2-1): DGGITQSPKYLFRKEGQNVTLSCEQNLNHDAMYWYRQDPGQGLRLIYYSQIVNDFQKGDIAEGYSVSREKKESFPLTVTSAQKNPTAFYLCASTPHGGRSGNEQFFGPGTRLTVL.

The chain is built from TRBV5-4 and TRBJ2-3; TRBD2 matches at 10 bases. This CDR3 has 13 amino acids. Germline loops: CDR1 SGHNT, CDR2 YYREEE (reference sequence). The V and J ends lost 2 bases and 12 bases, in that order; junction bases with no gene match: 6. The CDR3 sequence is CASSLSSGSPQYF. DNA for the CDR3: TGTGCCAGCAGCTTATCTAGCGGGAGCCCCCAGTATTTT.

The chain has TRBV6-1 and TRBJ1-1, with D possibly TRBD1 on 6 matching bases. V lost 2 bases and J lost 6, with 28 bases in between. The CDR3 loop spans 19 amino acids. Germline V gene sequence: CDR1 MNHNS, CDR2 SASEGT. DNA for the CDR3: TGTGCCAGCAGTGAAAGGGGGGGACTTAAAAAAGCTTATCCGGCTGAAGCTTTCTTT. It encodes CASSERGGLKKAYPAEAFF.

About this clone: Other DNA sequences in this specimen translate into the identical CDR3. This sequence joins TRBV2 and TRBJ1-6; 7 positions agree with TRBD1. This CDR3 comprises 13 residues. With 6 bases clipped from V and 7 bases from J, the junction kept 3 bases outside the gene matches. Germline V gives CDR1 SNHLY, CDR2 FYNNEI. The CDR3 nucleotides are TGTGCCAGCAGGGGGACAGCAAATTCACCCCTCCACTTT. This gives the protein CASRGTANSPLHF.